This TCR beta chain was found in a study of CD8+CD57+ T cells in acquired aplastic anemia. All sequencing subjects had displayed CD8+CD57+ cell expansion on flow cytometry. The CDR3 covers 13 residues. Trimming cost V 8 bases and J 6 bases; bases outside gene matches: 5. The germline gives CDR1 LNHNV, CDR2 YYDKDF (reference sequence). Researchers used genomic DNA as the template to profile TCR beta VDJ and CDR3. TCRdb passed the reads through MiXCR, listing each CDR3 protein once. Seen here are 260,000 or so distinct CDR3 sequences, roughly half observed once, and the top ten hold 6.5% to 8%. This clonotype was obtained from a human donor with aplastic anemia. Sequencing was carried out using sorted CD4+, CD8+, or CD8+CD57+ T cells (not recorded which) from PBMCs. The chain joins TRBV15 to TRBJ2-7; TRBD2 matches at 12 bases. CDR3 nucleotides: TGTGCCACCGGCTCGACTAGCGGGAGCGAGCAGTACTTC. Translation gives CATGSTSGSEQYF.